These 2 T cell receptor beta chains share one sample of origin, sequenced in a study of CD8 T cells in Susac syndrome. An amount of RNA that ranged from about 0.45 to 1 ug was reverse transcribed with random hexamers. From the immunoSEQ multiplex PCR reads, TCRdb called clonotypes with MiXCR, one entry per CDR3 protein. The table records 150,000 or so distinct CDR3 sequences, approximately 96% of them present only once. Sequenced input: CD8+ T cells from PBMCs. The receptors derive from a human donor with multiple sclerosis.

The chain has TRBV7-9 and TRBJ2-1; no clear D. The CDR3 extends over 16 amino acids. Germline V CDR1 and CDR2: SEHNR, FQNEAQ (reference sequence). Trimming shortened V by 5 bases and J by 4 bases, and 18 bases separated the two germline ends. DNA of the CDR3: TGTGCCAGCAGCCCCAGATTTGGCGCCACTTACAATGAGCAGTTCTTC. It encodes CASSPRFGATYNEQFF.

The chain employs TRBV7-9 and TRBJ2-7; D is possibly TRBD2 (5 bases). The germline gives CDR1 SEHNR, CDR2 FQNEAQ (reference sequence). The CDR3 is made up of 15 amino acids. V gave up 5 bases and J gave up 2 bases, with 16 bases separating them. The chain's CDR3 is CASSPDYHTAYEQYF. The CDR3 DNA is TGTGCCAGCAGCCCTGACTACCACACCGCCTACGAGCAGTACTTC.